The next 14 T cell receptor beta chains were all read from a single sample in a study of cytomegalovirus exposure and HLA in healthy donors. Measured with immunoSEQ multiplex PCR; TCRdb has only the in-frame clones, and not every one. The table includes roughly 250,000 clones, 75% to 90% detected once. The specimen was PBMCs. These receptors were taken from a woman in her twenties or thirties in good health and CMV-seropositive.

The V call is TRBV7-9, the J call TRBJ2-1; TRBD1 matches 8 bases. V lost 4 bases and J lost 7; bases outside the gene matches: 15. This CDR3 spans 17 amino acids. Per the germline V gene, CDR1 is SEHNR and CDR2 is FQNEAQ (reference sequence). The CDR3 reads CASSYRQKTGVGNEQFF. The CDR3 nucleotides are TGTGCCAGCAGCTATAGGCAAAAGACAGGGGTCGGGAATGAGCAGTTCTTC. The full variable domain, completed using reference TRBV7-9 and TRBJ2-1, is DTGVSQNPRHKITKRGQNVTFRCDPISEHNRLYWYRQTLGQGPEFLTYFQNEAQLEKSRLLSDRFSAERPKGSFSTLEIQRTEQGDSAMYLCASSYRQKTGVGNEQFFGPGTRLTVL.

In its sample, this clone was seen once. This chain joins TRBV6-1 and TRBJ1-2; D call uncertain. Germline CDR1 reads MNHNS; CDR2 reads SASEGT. The germline V and J ends were trimmed by 2 bases and 2 bases, with 12 bases remaining between them. There are 15 residues in the CDR3. This CDR3 is CASSESPWRNYGYTF. The CDR3 DNA is TGTGCCAGCAGTGAATCCCCCTGGCGGAACTATGGCTACACCTTC.

The chain employs TRBV28 and TRBJ1-4, with 7 positions matching TRBD1. The CDR3 spans 13 residues. Germline V CDR1 and CDR2: MDHEN, SYDVKM. J gave up 4 bases and V 7 bases, and 3 bases lay outside the gene matches. The CDR3 loop is CASIRGFNEKLFF. The DNA for the CDR3 is TGTGCCAGCATCAGGGGGTTTAATGAAAAACTGTTTTTT.

The chain has TRBV30 and TRBJ2-7; TRBD2 matches at 9 bases. J lost 6 bases, V lost 0 bases, and 3 bases had no gene match. The germline gives CDR1 GTSNPN, CDR2 SVGIG (reference sequence). This CDR3 comprises 13 residues. The CDR3 protein is CAWSVAGGFEQYF. The CDR3 DNA reads TGTGCCTGGAGTGTGGCGGGAGGGTTCGAGCAGTACTTC.

This clone was counted a single time. J is TRBJ1-2 and V is TRBV6-5; a weak D match, TRBD1 (5 bases). Germline V lookup: CDR1 MNHEY, CDR2 SVGAGI. Between the trimmed V and J ends, which lost 4 bases and 2 bases, there was a span of 8 bases. The CDR3 totals 13 residues. The CDR3 sequence: CASSSTVNYGYTF. Here the CDR3 DNA reads TGTGCCAGCAGTTCGACAGTCAACTATGGCTACACCTTC.

This clone is a singleton in its sample. The chain has TRBV30 and TRBJ2-5; 8 positions match TRBD2. V dropped 5 bases and J dropped 5; count of bases not matched to a gene: 7. Looked up from germline, CDR1 is GTSNPN and CDR2 is SVGIG (reference sequence). The length of the CDR3 is 13 residues. CDR3 residues: CAWDSGIRETQYF. CDR3 coding DNA: TGTGCCTGGGATAGCGGGATAAGGGAGACCCAGTACTTC.

The rearrangement joins TRBV13 to TRBJ2-7, with 9 bases matching TRBD2. The V gene's germline CDR1 is PRHDT and CDR2 FYEKMQ (reference sequence). The CDR3 is made up of 16 amino acids. V shed 5 bases, J shed 7 bases, and the junction held 15 bases outside the gene matches. CDR3 amino acids: CASSPWGAGGPREQYF. The CDR3 nucleotides read TGTGCCAGCAGCCCCTGGGGGGCGGGAGGGCCCCGAGAGCAGTACTTC.

This clone was observed a handful of times. The chain combines TRBV19 with TRBJ2-7, with a weak D call TRBD1 (6 bases). The CDR3 is made up of 15 amino acids. With 6 bases removed from V and 6 bases from J, the gap between germline ends came to 21 bases. Germline V gives CDR1 LNHDA, CDR2 SQIVND (reference sequence). CDR3 region: CASSQTPTGSGEQYF. In DNA, the CDR3 is TGTGCCAGTAGCCAAACTCCAACAGGGTCCGGCGAGCAGTACTTC. Combining the CDR3 with reference TRBV19 and TRBJ2-7 gives the whole variable domain DGGITQSPKYLFRKEGQNVTLSCEQNLNHDAMYWYRQDPGQGLRLIYYSQIVNDFQKGDIAEGYSVSREKKESFPLTVTSAQKNPTAFYLCASSQTPTGSGEQYFGPGTRLTVT.

V and J are TRBV2 and TRBJ1-3; D not resolved. V lost 7 bases, J lost 0 bases, and 13 bases lay in between. CDR1 is SNHLY and CDR2 is FYNNEI in the germline V gene. This CDR3 has 15 residues. The CDR3 bases are TGTGCCAGCAAGCTTTTGGGGAGCTCTGGAAACACCATATATTTT. This translates into CASKLLGSSGNTIYF.

V gene TRBV5-4 combines with J gene TRBJ2-1; D remains ambiguous. CDR1 SGHNT and CDR2 YYREEE come from the germline V gene (reference sequence). The CDR3 sequence is 13 residues long. V lost 2 bases and J 6 bases, leaving 9 bases between the germline ends. CDR3 DNA: TGTGCCAGCAGCTTTGGCGGAGCCAATGAGCAGTTCTTC. This translates into CASSFGGANEQFF. Drawing the rest from reference TRBV5-4 and TRBJ2-1, the complete variable domain is ETGVTQSPTHLIKTRGQQVTLRCSSQSGHNTVSWYQQALGQGPQFIFQYYREEENGRGNFPPRFSGLQFPNYSSELNVNALELDDSALYLCASSFGGANEQFFGPGTRLTVL.

J is TRBJ1-2 and V is TRBV27; the D is unclear. The V gene lost 4 bases and the J gene lost 4 bases, with 10 bases spanning the gap. The CDR3 runs to 13 residues. Per germline, CDR1 MNHEY and CDR2 SMNVEV (reference sequence). CDR3 protein: CASSSRGSYGYTF. DNA for the CDR3: TGTGCCAGCAGTTCACGGGGATCCTATGGCTACACCTTC.

The chain carries TRBV19 and TRBJ2-7; TRBD2 might be the D (6 bases). In germline, CDR1 is LNHDA, CDR2 SQIVND (reference sequence). V lost 0 bases and J 6 bases, leaving 9 bases between the germline ends. This CDR3 spans 13 amino acids. The CDR3 sequence is CASSIDGSGEQYF. The CDR3 bases are TGTGCCAGTAGTATAGACGGGAGCGGCGAGCAGTACTTC.

The chain recombines TRBV7-9 with TRBJ1-2; 11 nucleotides align to TRBD1. Germline lookup yields CDR1 SEHNR and CDR2 FQNEAQ (reference sequence). V trimming: 3 bases; J trimming: 8 bases; junction bases outside the gene matches: 5. CDR3 size: 14 residues. CDR3 in amino acids: CASSLDRGRWGYTF. CDR3 coding DNA: TGTGCCAGCAGCTTGGACAGGGGGCGGTGGGGCTACACCTTC.

The rearrangement links TRBV11-2 to TRBJ2-7, with a tentative D call TRBD1 (7 bases). Germline V gives CDR1 SGHAT, CDR2 FQNNGV. V was clipped by 4 bases and J by 3 bases, with 13 bases between them. CDR3 length equals 14 residues. The CDR3 loop reads CASSWAGGGYEQYF. The DNA of the CDR3 is TGTGCCAGCAGCTGGGCAGGGGGAGGCTACGAGCAGTACTTC.